The 14 T cell receptor beta chains given below trace back to one sample, sequenced in a study of somatic mutations in cytotoxic T cells in rheumatoid arthritis. Using immunoSEQ multiplex PCR, the repertoire was profiled, and TCRdb retains in-frame clones only, with some absent. Found here are some 6,700 clones, 60% to 80% of them singletons; the top ten hold 25% to 30%. Sequences were derived from CD8+ T cells sorted from blood, sampled at a follow-up visit. Source of these receptors: an older woman with rheumatoid arthritis.

The V gene is TRBV7-9, the J gene TRBJ2-1; TRBD1 aligns across 7 bases. V shed 4 bases and J 2 bases; nucleotides not matched to a gene: 5. CDR1 is SEHNR and CDR2 is FQNEAQ in the germline V gene (reference sequence). The CDR3 runs 15 residues. The DNA of the CDR3 is TGTGCCAGCAGCTCCCGGGACAGTACCTACAATGAGCAGTTCTTC. Protein product: CASSSRDSTYNEQFF.

The rearrangement links TRBV9 to TRBJ2-7, with D tentatively TRBD1 or TRBD2 (5 bases each). V lost 0 bases, J lost 1 base, and 8 bases lay in between. The CDR3 contains 14 residues. Germline V gene lookup returns CDR1 SGDLS and CDR2 YYNGEE. The CDR3 protein is CASSVEGRSYEQYF. Here the CDR3 DNA reads TGTGCCAGCAGCGTAGAGGGACGGTCCTACGAGCAGTACTTC.

The genes are TRBV9 and TRBJ2-2, with 8 bases identical to TRBD2. The CDR3 length is 14 residues. Germline CDR1 and CDR2: SGDLS and YYNGEE. The V and J ends lost 0 bases and 6 bases, in that order; junction bases with no gene match: 1. The CDR3 bases are TGTGCCAGCAGCGTAGCGGGGGGGCCCGGGGAGCTGTTTTTT. Protein: CASSVAGGPGELFF.

The gene calls are TRBV5-1 and TRBJ1-2; D unresolved. There are 12 residues in the CDR3. Germline lookup yields CDR1 SGHRS and CDR2 YFSETQ. V was trimmed by 8 bases and J by 8 bases, leaving 16 bases between them. In nucleotides, the CDR3 is TGCGCCAGTAAGGAGACGTCGAGAGGCTACACCTTC. Protein sequence: CASKETSRGYTF.

This chain connects TRBV6-4 to TRBJ2-2; D perhaps matches TRBD1 (5 bases). Germline-derived CDR1 and CDR2 are MRHNA and SNTAGT. Trimming left V 6 bases short and J 6 bases short, with 8 bases between. The CDR3 runs to 12 residues. The CDR3, as DNA: TGTGCCAGCAGATCAGGGTCCGGGGAGCTGTTTTTT. Its translation is CASRSGSGELFF.

The gene calls are TRBV19 and TRBJ1-2; no clear D. The V gene's germline CDR1 is LNHDA and CDR2 SQIVND (reference sequence). Trimming took 8 bases from V and 8 from J, leaving 15 bases between them. The CDR3 totals 12 residues. The CDR3 loop is CASREGLKGYTF. The CDR3 nucleotides read TGTGCCAGTCGGGAGGGCTTAAAAGGCTACACCTTC.

V usage is TRBV29-1 and J usage is TRBJ1-1, with 9 bases fitting TRBD1. V shed 7 bases, J shed 6 bases, and the junction held 6 bases outside the gene matches. There are 12 residues in the CDR3. Germline CDR1 reads SQVTM; CDR2 reads ANQGSEA. CDR3 region: CSGLTGGPEAFF. The CDR3 nucleotides are TGCAGCGGGCTGACAGGGGGGCCTGAAGCTTTCTTT.

This sequence joins TRBV9 and TRBJ2-1; D is undetermined. The germline V gene encodes CDR1 SGDLS and CDR2 YYNGEE. This CDR3 contains 14 residues. Trimming cost V 3 bases and J 9 bases, with 16 bases left between them. The CDR3 protein is CASSELSATPEQFF. In DNA, the CDR3 is TGTGCCAGCAGCGAGCTCTCTGCTACTCCTGAGCAGTTCTTC.

The chain carries TRBV5-1 and TRBJ1-1; a possible D gene is TRBD1 (5 bases). CDR3 length: 14 residues. From germline, CDR1 is SGHRS and CDR2 YFSETQ. The V end lost 4 bases, the J end lost 1 base, and 11 bases lay between the germline ends. Here the CDR3 reads CASSPRDGNTEAFF. The CDR3 DNA reads TGCGCCAGCAGCCCCCGGGACGGGAACACTGAAGCTTTCTTT.

V and J are TRBV5-6 and TRBJ1-2, with D possibly matching TRBD1 (6 bases). CDR1 is SGHDT and CDR2 is YYEEEE in the germline V gene. This CDR3 spans 16 amino acids. V lost 6 bases, J lost 3 bases, and 21 bases lay in between. The CDR3 coding sequence is TGTGCCAGCACTGTGAGATGGGGGGCTAGTGACTATGGCTACACCTTC. Translating gives CASTVRWGASDYGYTF. The whole variable domain, filled in from reference TRBV5-6 and TRBJ1-2, reads DAGVTQSPTHLIKTRGQQVTLRCSPKSGHDTVSWYQQALGQGPQFIFQYYEEEERQRGNFPDRFSGHQFPNYSSELNVNALLLGDSALYLCASTVRWGASDYGYTFGSGTRLTVV.

V gene TRBV7-2 combines with J gene TRBJ2-3; unclear D gene. Trimming pared 1 base from V and 4 bases from J, leaving 15 bases between. The CDR3 runs 16 residues. In germline, CDR1 is SGHTA, CDR2 FQGNSA. The CDR3 region is CASSLDLYSPADTQYF. The CDR3 region has the DNA TGTGCCAGCAGCTTAGATCTGTACTCACCCGCAGATACGCAGTATTTT.

The chain is built from TRBV27 and TRBJ1-5; a possible D gene is TRBD1 (5 bases). Germline assignment: CDR1 MNHEY and CDR2 SMNVEV (reference sequence). V was cut by 3 bases and J by 8 bases, with 8 bases left in between. The CDR3 contains 12 residues. This chain's CDR3 is CASSFWGEPQHF. The CDR3 DNA reads TGTGCCAGCAGTTTTTGGGGCGAGCCCCAGCATTTT.

V and J are TRBV23-1 and TRBJ1-4; 9 bases line up with TRBD1. TRBV23-1 is an open reading frame, and its role is uncertain. This CDR3 has 17 amino acids. Trimming at V came to 0 bases and at J to 6 bases, leaving 8 bases not matched to a gene. DNA of the CDR3: TGCGCCAGCAGTCAATCTAGGACAGGGGTCCATGATGAAAAACTGTTTTTT. This codes for CASSQSRTGVHDEKLFF.

This rearrangement joins TRBV7-9 to TRBJ2-4; 9 bases align to TRBD1. CDR3 length equals 13 residues. V lost 2 bases to trimming and J lost 11 bases; unmatched junction nucleotides: 4. In germline, CDR1 is SEHNR, CDR2 FQNEAQ (reference sequence). The CDR3 bases are TGTGCCAGCAGCTTACCCGGGACAGGGCTTCAGTACTTC. Amino acids: CASSLPGTGLQYF.